The rows below give T cell receptor beta chains drawn from one sample of a study of radiotherapy plus CTLA-4 blockade in lung cancer. Sequencing used immunoSEQ multiplex PCR; TCRdb keeps in-frame clones, though not all of them. In the table there are 30,000 to 40,000 clones, roughly three quarters of which are singletons. Sample: peripheral blood, taken from a patient treated with radiotherapy plus ipilimumab. The receptors stem from a human donor with non-small cell lung cancer that progressed on radiotherapy plus ipilimumab. Each CDR3 is given with its conserved first and last residue. The D gene is left open where the match is weak. The size entry is marked missing in some rows and otherwise reads once, few, many or a size class.

abundance	v_gene	d_gene	j_gene	CDR3aa	CDR3nt
once	TRBV27	-	TRBJ2-3	CASSPQMRVGDGARDTQYF	TGTGCCAGCAGTCCCCAGATGCGGGTGGGGGACGGCGCTAGGGATACGCAGTATTTT
-	TRBV11-2	-	TRBJ2-2	CASSLDRPGVTGELFF	TGTGCCAGCAGCTTAGACCGGCCAGGGGTCACCGGGGAGCTGTTTTTT
once	TRBV10-3	-	TRBJ2-5	CAISNGGLQETQYF	TGTGCCATCAGCAACGGGGGGCTCCAAGAGACCCAGTACTTC
-	TRBV18	TRBD1	TRBJ1-1	CASSPSKGQGAEAFF	TGTGCCAGCTCACCTTCAAAGGGACAGGGGGCCGAAGCTTTCTTT
-	TRBV4-2	-	TRBJ1-4	CASSQDSGRRNEKLFF	TGTGCCAGCAGCCAAGATAGTGGTAGGAGAAATGAAAAACTGTTTTTT
-	TRBV9	TRBD2	TRBJ2-5	CASSVGLAGYQETQYF	TGTGCCAGCAGCGTAGGACTAGCGGGGTACCAAGAGACCCAGTACTTC
-	TRBV6-6	TRBD1	TRBJ2-2	CASRRQGTGELFF	TGTGCCAGCAGGAGACAGGGAACCGGGGAGCTGTTTTTT
few	TRBV5-1	TRBD2	TRBJ2-7	CASRKTGGNPYEQYF	TGCGCCAGCAGAAAGACGGGAGGGAACCCCTACGAGCAGTACTTC
-	TRBV5-1	TRBD1	TRBJ1-2	CASSWGDRTNYGYTF	TGCGCCAGCAGCTGGGGGGACAGGACTAACTATGGCTACACCTTC
once	TRBV4-1	-	TRBJ2-2	CASSTVGTGELFF	TGCGCCAGCAGCACCGTGGGCACCGGGGAGCTGTTTTTT
-	TRBV28	TRBD1	TRBJ2-1	CASSKGDRNNEQFF	TGTGCCAGCAGTAAGGGGGACAGAAACAATGAGCAGTTCTTC
-	TRBV2	-	TRBJ2-6	CASSDPEDAGANVLTF	TGTGCCAGCAGTGACCCGGAGGACGCTGGGGCCAACGTCCTGACTTTC
-	TRBV28	-	TRBJ2-5	CASSPRQETQYF	TGTGCCAGCAGTCCCCGCCAAGAGACCCAGTACTTC
-	TRBV27	-	TRBJ2-1	CASGSPYNEQFF	TGTGCCAGCGGCAGTCCGTACAATGAGCAGTTCTTC
-	TRBV9	TRBD1	TRBJ2-7	CASSPGTGPSSYEQYF	TGTGCCAGCAGCCCAGGGACAGGTCCTAGCTCCTACGAGCAGTACTTC
-	TRBV7-9	-	TRBJ2-5	CASSLASGQETQYF	TGTGCCAGCAGCTTAGCTAGCGGACAAGAGACCCAGTACTTC
-	TRBV29-1	TRBD1	TRBJ2-1	CSVEDTGAYNEQFF	TGCAGCGTTGAAGACACAGGGGCCTACAATGAGCAGTTCTTC
once	TRBV19	TRBD2	TRBJ2-5	CARVPKGSGGVCVYF	TGTGCCCGAGTTCCTAAGGGTAGCGGGGGGGTCTGCGTGTACTTC
-	TRBV2	TRBD1	TRBJ2-2	CASSAPDRGSTSTGELFF	TGTGCCAGCAGTGCCCCGGACAGGGGGTCGACTTCCACCGGGGAGCTGTTTTTT
few	TRBV28	TRBD1	TRBJ1-1	CASSIPGGAEAFF	TGTGCCAGCAGCATCCCAGGGGGTGCTGAAGCTTTCTTT
-	TRBV28	-	TRBJ1-1	CASRSTENTEAFF	TGTGCCAGCAGATCGACAGAGAACACTGAAGCTTTCTTT
-	TRBV28	-	TRBJ1-1	CGLRTRTEAFF	TGTGGACTAAGGACCCGGACTGAAGCTTTCTTT
-	TRBV11-3	-	TRBJ2-2	CASSWSGPGELFF	TGTGCCAGCAGCTGGTCGGGACCCGGGGAGCTGTTTTTT
-	TRBV7-2	-	TRBJ2-5	CASSAGDKETQYF	TGTGCCAGCAGCGCCGGGGACAAAGAGACCCAGTACTTC
-	TRBV15	-	TRBJ1-2	CATSRDPGNGYTF	TGTGCCACCAGCAGAGATCCAGGTAATGGCTACACCTTC
-	TRBV5-5	-	TRBJ2-4	CASSGGQEAKNIQYF	TGTGCCAGCAGCGGGGGGCAGGAAGCCAAAAACATTCAGTACTTC
few	TRBV7-9	-	TRBJ1-1	CASSGPGNEAFF	TGTGCCAGCAGCGGTCCCGGGAATGAAGCTTTCTTT
-	TRBV27	-	TRBJ2-7	CASTPSAGILSYEQYF	TGTGCCAGCACCCCGTCTGCTGGGATCCTCTCCTACGAGCAGTACTTC
-	TRBV27	-	TRBJ1-5	CASSINSNQPQHF	TGTGCCAGCAGTATAAATAGCAATCAGCCCCAGCATTTT
-	TRBV19	-	TRBJ1-1	CASIRRGGGTEAFF	TGTGCCAGTATTCGAAGGGGCGGTGGCACTGAAGCTTTCTTT
-	TRBV7-9	TRBD1	TRBJ1-1	CASSLEGTGTTEAFF	TGTGCCAGCAGCTTAGAGGGGACAGGGACCACTGAAGCTTTCTTT
once	TRBV11-1	-	TRBJ2-3	CASSLNTLSTDTQYF	TGTGCCAGCAGCTTGAACACTCTGAGCACAGATACGCAGTATTTT
few	TRBV28	-	TRBJ1-1	CASSFGGNTEAFF	TGTGCCAGCAGTTTTGGCGGGAACACTGAAGCTTTCTTT
-	TRBV5-4	-	TRBJ2-3	CASSPWGENTDTQYF	TGTGCCAGCAGTCCCTGGGGGGAGAACACAGATACGCAGTATTTT
-	TRBV7-2	-	TRBJ1-1	CASSLVYTEAFF	TGTGCCAGCAGCTTAGTTTACACTGAAGCTTTCTTT
-	TRBV7-9	-	TRBJ1-4	CASIETTGRTTNEKLFF	TGTGCCAGCATCGAGACCACAGGGAGGACAACTAATGAAAAACTGTTTTTT
-	TRBV5-6	TRBD1	TRBJ2-5	CASSHRQGSETQYF	TGTGCCAGCAGCCATCGACAGGGTTCCGAGACCCAGTACTTC
few	TRBV10-3	-	TRBJ1-1	CAISEVGEATEAFF	TGTGCCATCAGTGAGGTAGGGGAGGCGACTGAAGCTTTCTTT
-	TRBV5-6	-	TRBJ2-2	CASSLGDTGELFF	TGTGCCAGCAGCCTGGGGGACACCGGGGAGCTGTTTTTT
once	TRBV29-1	TRBD2	TRBJ2-3	CSVGGGPTDTQYF	TGCAGCGTGGGCGGGGGGCCCACAGATACGCAGTATTTT
medium-sized	TRBV7-8	-	TRBJ1-4	CASSLGGSGKLFF	TGTGCCAGCAGCTTAGGGGGCAGTGGAAAACTGTTTTTT
-	TRBV7-9	-	TRBJ1-1	CASSPSILGELWMNTEAFF	TGTGCCAGCAGCCCCTCGATCTTGGGCGAGCTTTGGATGAACACTGAAGCTTTCTTT
-	TRBV28	-	TRBJ2-1	CASSLLGVGPPNEQFF	TGTGCCAGCAGTTTATTGGGAGTTGGGCCGCCGAATGAGCAGTTCTTC
few	TRBV4-3	-	TRBJ2-6	CASSQDSVGGANVLTF	TGCGCCAGCAGCCAAGATTCGGTTGGTGGGGCCAACGTCCTGACTTTC
-	TRBV5-5	-	TRBJ1-5	CASSLVTGRLNQPQHF	TGTGCCAGCAGCTTGGTGACGGGACGGCTAAATCAGCCCCAGCATTTT
-	TRBV18	-	TRBJ1-3	CASSPEQVGNTIYF	TGTGCCAGCTCACCCGAACAGGTTGGAAACACCATATATTTT
-	TRBV14	TRBD1	TRBJ1-1	CASSQDGGQGARLEAFF	TGTGCCAGCAGCCAAGATGGCGGGCAGGGGGCGCGGTTGGAAGCTTTCTTT
few	TRBV4-2	-	TRBJ2-7	CASSPWAGEALEQYF	TGTGCCAGCAGCCCATGGGCAGGGGAGGCCCTCGAGCAGTACTTC
-	TRBV9	-	TRBJ2-3	CASSVAPGPRGTDTQYF	TGTGCCAGCAGCGTAGCCCCTGGCCCCAGGGGCACAGATACGCAGTATTTT
-	TRBV4-3	-	TRBJ2-3	CASSQDGWAASTDTQYF	TGCGCCAGCAGCCAAGATGGGTGGGCAGCTAGCACAGATACGCAGTATTTT
few	TRBV2	-	TRBJ2-5	CASTLSGDQYF	TGTGCCAGCACTCTTTCTGGGGACCAGTACTTC
-	TRBV6-6	-	TRBJ1-2	CATHRPGDYGYTF	TGTGCCACCCATAGGCCTGGGGACTATGGCTACACCTTC
medium-sized	TRBV2	-	TRBJ1-3	CASSGPGNTIYF	TGTGCCAGCAGTGGGCCTGGAAACACCATATATTTT